The 25 T cell receptor beta chains below all came from one sample that was sequenced in a study of shared clonotypes between healthy human individuals (dated by TCRdb to 2019 to 2021). The method was the immunoSEQ multiplex PCR assay. TCRdb took this table from immuneACCESS and kept in-frame rearrangements with V and J called. Such tables lack part of the clones; where checked against another copy, unresolved V genes explain under half of the gap, and the rest is unexplained. This sample holds 650,000 to 800,000 clones; over 55% were observed only once. Approximately 2% of the sample is in the top ten clones. The sequenced sample consisted of memory CD4+ T cells sorted from blood. Read against the paper, the sample's cell subset or site label means: CD45RA-negative fraction. The source is a woman in her 30s in good health.

This clone was observed a few times. The rearrangement links TRBV19 to TRBJ2-7; D gene unclear. Looked up from germline, CDR1 is LNHDA and CDR2 is SQIVND (reference sequence). The CDR3 loop spans 14 amino acids. Trimming took off 5 bases at V and 5 bases at J, with 16 bases between the two ends. The CDR3 loop is CASSPSSAQNEQYF. The CDR3 DNA follows: TGTGCCAGTAGTCCTTCGTCAGCTCAAAACGAGCAGTACTTC.

This clone has just a few counts. V is TRBV5-1 and J is TRBJ2-7, with unresolved D. CDR3 length: 15 residues. The ends were cut back, 0 bases at V and 0 bases at J, with 10 bases in the middle. Germline CDR1 and CDR2: SGHRS and YFSETQ. The CDR3 reads CASSLGLKTSYEQYF. CDR3 in DNA: TGCGCCAGCAGCTTGGGGCTTAAAACCTCCTACGAGCAGTACTTC.

About this clone: One end of the junction is discordant with germline, which a read error may explain. The rearrangement uses TRBV4-1 and TRBJ1-2, with TRBD1 matching 7 bases. Germline V gene sequence: CDR1 MGHRA, CDR2 YSYEKL. The CDR3 extends over 17 amino acids. The CDR3 DNA sequence: TGCGCCAGCAGTCAAGAGGTAGGGGACAGCACTAACTATGGCTACACCTTC. Its translation is CASSQEVGDSTNYGYTF.

The chain recombines TRBV10-2 with TRBJ2-2; D remains unclear. There are 11 residues in the CDR3. In germline, CDR1 is WSHSY, CDR2 SAAADI. The V end was cut by 2 bases, the J end by 10 bases, with 5 bases between. CDR3 loop: CASSESVELFF. CDR3 sequence (DNA): TGCGCCAGCAGTGAGAGTGTGGAGCTGTTTTTT.

This chain links TRBV7-2 with TRBJ1-5; a possible D gene is TRBD1 (6 bases). This CDR3 has 15 residues. The germline V gene encodes CDR1 SGHTA and CDR2 FQGNSA. V lost 2 bases and J 3 bases, leaving 11 bases between the germline ends. CDR3 loop: CASSLTGGPNQPQHF. The CDR3 coding sequence is TGTGCCAGCAGCTTAACCGGGGGCCCCAATCAGCCCCAGCATTTT.

This clone was seen more than once but under ten times. This chain uses TRBV5-1 with TRBJ2-3, with 7 bases aligning to TRBD1. The CDR3 is 16 amino acids. Trimming removed 4 bases from V and 3 bases from J; junction bases left unmatched: 11. Germline V gene data show CDR1 as SGHRS and CDR2 as YFSETQ. DNA for the CDR3: TGCGCCAGCAGCATCTCACAGGGGCCGACGACAGATACGCAGTATTTT. This sequence encodes CASSISQGPTTDTQYF. Full variable domain (remainder filled in from reference TRBV5-1 and TRBJ2-3): KAGVTQTPRYLIKTRGQQVTLSCSPISGHRSVSWYQQTPGQGLQFLFEYFSETQRNKGNFPGRFSGRQFSNSRSEMNVSTLELGDSALYLCASSISQGPTTDTQYFGPGTRLTVL.

This clone was seen repeatedly, ten times or more. The J gene is TRBJ2-7, the V gene TRBV29-1; no clear D gene. The length of the CDR3 is 14 residues. The germline gives CDR1 SQVTM, CDR2 ANQGSEA. V shed 6 bases and J shed 7 bases, with 22 bases lying between them. For the CDR3, the DNA is TGCAGCGTGACGGGCCAAACAGACCTCGGAGAGCAGTACTTC. Amino acids: CSVTGQTDLGEQYF.

The chain has TRBV11-2 and TRBJ2-5; D is unresolved. Trimming stripped 8 bases from V and 0 bases from J, with 10 bases between. Germline values: CDR1 SGHAT, CDR2 FQNNGV. This CDR3 contains 13 residues. CDR3 loop: CASSYSYQETQYF. CDR3 bases: TGTGCCAGCTCCTACTCTTACCAAGAGACCCAGTACTTC.

The rearrangement uses TRBV19 and TRBJ1-2; TRBD1 matches 8 bases. This CDR3 has 14 amino acids. Looked up from germline, CDR1 is LNHDA and CDR2 is SQIVND (reference sequence). J gave up 7 bases and V 5 bases, and 9 bases lay outside the gene matches. The CDR3 coding sequence is TGTGCCAGTAGTGAGGCCCAGACAGGGGTTGGCTACACCTTC. Translating gives CASSEAQTGVGYTF.

In its sample, this clone was seen many times. This CDR3 is CASSPVLGSWSYGYTF. CDR3 DNA: TGTGCCAGCAGCCCCGTCCTGGGCAGTTGGAGCTATGGCTACACCTTC. The rearrangement uses TRBV28 and TRBJ1-2; D is unclear. The CDR3 is made up of 16 amino acids. CDR1 is MDHEN and CDR2 is SYDVKM in the germline V gene. Trimming pared 6 bases from V and 4 bases from J, leaving 21 bases between.

The chain joins TRBV25-1 to TRBJ1-1, with 8 bases that match TRBD1. The CDR3 has 15 amino acids. After removal of 3 bases from V and 3 bases from J, the junction contained 6 bases not matched to a gene. Germline V lookup: CDR1 MGHDK, CDR2 SYGVNS. CDR3 amino acids: CASSEGQELYTEAFF. CDR3 nucleotide sequence: TGTGCCAGCAGTGAGGGACAGGAACTTTACACTGAAGCTTTCTTT.

This clone showed up just a few times. J is TRBJ2-3 and V is TRBV2; D might be TRBD1 (5 bases). CDR3 length: 14 residues. Germline values: CDR1 SNHLY, CDR2 FYNNEI. Trimming took 3 bases from V and 0 from J, leaving 7 bases between them. The CDR3 bases are TGTGCCAGCAGTGACCGACAGAGCACAGATACGCAGTATTTT. It encodes CASSDRQSTDTQYF. Full variable domain (remainder filled in from reference TRBV2 and TRBJ2-3): EPEVTQTPSHQVTQMGQEVILRCVPISNHLYFYWYRQILGQKVEFLVSFYNNEISEKSEIFDDQFSVERPDGSNFTLKIRSTKLEDSAMYFCASSDRQSTDTQYFGPGTRLTVL.

Details on this clone: The same CDR3 also results from other DNA sequences found in this sample. The chain has TRBV19 and TRBJ2-7, with 7 bases identical to TRBD2. V was pared by 5 bases and J by 0 bases, with 4 bases of the junction left unmatched. The germline CDR1 and CDR2 sequences are LNHDA and SQIVND (reference sequence). CDR3 length equals 14 residues. CDR3 bases: TGTGCCAGTAGTTTCCAGCGGGACTCCTACGAGCAGTACTTC. Its translation is CASSFQRDSYEQYF.

The chain employs TRBV6-1 and TRBJ2-1, with no clear D. CDR1 is MNHNS, CDR2 SASEGT, per germline. The CDR3 is 13 amino acids. V shed 4 bases and J shed 5 bases, with 9 bases lying between them. CDR3 in DNA: TGTGCCAGCAGTGTCATGAAGAACAATGAGCAGTTCTTC. It specifies CASSVMKNNEQFF.

This clone has just one count. This rearrangement joins TRBV7-8 to TRBJ1-6; D is unclear. V dropped 3 bases and J dropped 7 bases, with 16 bases sitting between them. Per germline, CDR1 SGHVS and CDR2 FQNEAQ. The length of the CDR3 is 16 residues. In DNA, the CDR3 is TGTGCCAGCAGCTTTAATTTCTTTGGCGGGAATTCACCCCTCCACTTT. Protein product: CASSFNFFGGNSPLHF. The entire variable domain, with the rest obtained from reference TRBV7-8 and TRBJ1-6, is as follows: GAGVSQSPRYKVAKRGQDVALRCDPISGHVSLFWYQQALGQGPEFLTYFQNEAQLDKSGLPSDRFFAERPEGSVSTLKIQRTQQEDSAVYLCASSFNFFGGNSPLHFGNGTRLTVT.

The genes are TRBV2 and TRBJ2-7; unclear D gene. Germline V gene lookup returns CDR1 SNHLY and CDR2 FYNNEI. V was cut by 4 bases and J by 0 bases, with 13 bases left in between. The CDR3 runs 15 residues. The CDR3 DNA is TGTGCCAGCAGTGTTGTAGGCCGCAGCTCCTACGAGCAGTACTTC. As protein: CASSVVGRSSYEQYF.

The chain links TRBV7-9 to TRBJ2-4, with 13 nucleotides matching TRBD2. Germline V lookup: CDR1 SEHNR, CDR2 FQNEAQ (reference sequence). V shed 5 bases and J 4 bases; nucleotides not matched to a gene: 5. The CDR3 length is 16 residues. The CDR3 protein is CASSQGLAGPKNIQYF. The DNA for the CDR3 is TGTGCCAGCAGCCAGGGACTAGCGGGGCCGAAAAACATTCAGTACTTC.

This chain links TRBV25-1 with TRBJ1-2, with D hard to call. The CDR3 has 14 amino acids. Per the germline V gene, CDR1 is MGHDK and CDR2 is SYGVNS. V gave up 4 bases and J gave up 2 bases, with 11 bases separating them. The CDR3 DNA reads TGTGCCAGCAGTGTCAACGGTCCCAACTATGGCTACACCTTC. Translated, it gives CASSVNGPNYGYTF.

V gene TRBV5-6 combines with J gene TRBJ1-2; no clear D gene. Trimming took 5 bases from V and 5 from J, leaving 16 bases between them. Germline values: CDR1 SGHDT, CDR2 YYEEEE. This CDR3 comprises 14 residues. As DNA, the CDR3 is TGTGCCAGCAGTTACATCACACTCTCATATGGCTACACCTTC. This encodes CASSYITLSYGYTF.

This sequence joins TRBV5-6 and TRBJ2-3; D remains unclear. The V and J ends lost 0 bases and 3 bases respectively, with 8 bases between them. Germline V CDR1 and CDR2: SGHDT, YYEEEE. CDR3 length equals 14 residues. CDR3 in amino acids: CASSLVSGTDTQYF. CDR3 sequence (DNA): TGTGCCAGCAGCTTGGTTTCGGGTACAGATACGCAGTATTTT.

The chain combines TRBV10-1 with TRBJ2-4, with D possibly TRBD1 on 5 matching bases. The germline CDR1 and CDR2 sequences are WNHNN and SYGVQD (reference sequence). V was pared by 0 bases and J by 6 bases, with 9 bases between. This CDR3 region has 14 residues. CDR3 bases: TGCGCCAGCAGTGAGTCGGGGCAGGGAAACATTCAGTACTTC. Translating it yields CASSESGQGNIQYF.

The chain recombines TRBV19 with TRBJ2-7; TRBD2 is a possible D gene (5 bases). CDR3 length equals 14 residues. CDR1 is LNHDA, CDR2 SQIVND, per germline (reference sequence). V was cut by 6 bases and J by 2 bases, with 14 bases left in between. In nucleotides, the CDR3 is TGTGCCAGTAGCACTAGAACGGGGACCTACGAGCAGTACTTC. Its translation is CASSTRTGTYEQYF.

Many counts were recorded for this clone. J is TRBJ2-1 and V is TRBV7-8, with 12 positions matching TRBD1. From germline, CDR1 is SGHVS and CDR2 FQNEAQ. This CDR3 is 16 amino acids long. Unmatched junction bases numbered 9, after V lost 5 bases and J lost 7 bases. CDR3 residues: CASSRSGQGALNEQFF. The CDR3 DNA reads as TGTGCCAGCAGCAGATCGGGACAGGGGGCTCTGAATGAGCAGTTCTTC.

The CDR3 DNA is TGTGCCAGCAGCCGACAGGGTGGGGGTAATGAAAAACTGTTTTTT. It translates to CASSRQGGGNEKLFF. The chain is built from TRBV7-9 and TRBJ1-4; 7 nucleotides line up with TRBD1. Per germline, CDR1 SEHNR and CDR2 FQNEAQ (reference sequence). V trimming: 5 bases; J trimming: 4 bases; junction bases outside the gene matches: 7. CDR3 length: 15 residues.

In the case of this clone: The identical CDR3 is also encoded by other nucleotide sequences in the sample. J is TRBJ2-2 and V is TRBV5-4, with D possibly being TRBD1 (6 bases). Germline loops: CDR1 SGHNT, CDR2 YYREEE (reference sequence). The length of the CDR3 is 15 residues. Trimming took 3 bases from V and 2 from J, leaving 11 bases between them. CDR3 residues: CASSSGTTNTGELFF. The CDR3 coding sequence is TGTGCCAGCAGCTCCGGGACAACCAACACCGGGGAGCTGTTTTTT.